These 15 T cell receptor beta chains were all obtained from the same sample, sequenced in a study of cytomegalovirus exposure and HLA in healthy donors. With 60 Vbeta and 13 Jbeta primers, the PCR was carried out. Produced via immunoSEQ multiplex PCR; TCRdb's table is partial and in-frame only. The repertoire consists of 130,000 to 150,000 clones, with around 85% occurring once and the leading ten covering less than 3.5%. The sequencing input was PBMCs. The source of these receptors is a woman aged 25 to 45 in good health and CMV-seronegative.

This clone was seen more than once but under ten times. This chain links TRBV6-1 with TRBJ2-1; TRBD2 aligns across 12 bases. V lost 8 bases to trimming and J lost 6 bases; unmatched junction nucleotides: 2. Germline CDR1 reads MNHNS; CDR2 reads SASEGT. The CDR3 is made up of 13 amino acids. This CDR3 reads CASVTSGGNEQFF. The DNA of the CDR3 is TGTGCCAGCGTGACTAGCGGGGGCAATGAGCAGTTCTTC.

This clone was detected once. Other DNA sequences within the sample encode an identical CDR3. The chain links TRBV5-1 to TRBJ2-2, with 7 bases lining up with TRBD1. Germline V gene data show CDR1 as SGHRS and CDR2 as YFSETQ. V dropped 4 bases and J dropped 3; count of bases not matched to a gene: 6. The CDR3 spans 15 residues. CDR3 DNA: TGCGCCAGCAGCCTTAGACAGGGTGACACCGGGGAGCTGTTTTTT. It codes for CASSLRQGDTGELFF.

The gene calls are TRBV5-6 and TRBJ1-5, with 10 bases that match TRBD1. Unmatched junction bases numbered 8, after V lost 5 bases and J lost 6 bases. The germline V gene has CDR1 SGHDT and CDR2 YYEEEE. The CDR3 has 15 amino acids. In DNA, the CDR3 is TGTGCCAGCAGTGCCGGGACAGGGGCGGCTCAGCCCCAGCATTTT. Encoded protein: CASSAGTGAAQPQHF.

The CDR3 DNA is TGTGCCGGAACACGAAATCATCGGGCAGATACGCAGTATTTT. This translates into CAGTRNHRADTQYF. This chain uses TRBV30 with TRBJ2-3; D not resolved. Germline-derived CDR1 and CDR2 are GTSNPN and SVGIG (reference sequence). Trimming removed 8 bases from V and 4 bases from J, with 19 bases in between. The CDR3 is 14 residues long.

The V gene is TRBV10-3, the J gene TRBJ1-1; D is ambiguous. This CDR3 has 13 amino acids. In germline, CDR1 is ENHRY, CDR2 SYGVKD. V was shortened by 8 bases and J by 1 base, with 11 bases between the two germline ends. The CDR3 here is CAIRGFRNTEAFF. The CDR3 coding sequence is TGTGCCATCCGGGGATTCCGGAACACTGAAGCTTTCTTT.

The V call is TRBV11-2, the J call TRBJ2-7; 8 nucleotides align to TRBD2. J was trimmed by 3 bases and V by 6 bases; bases with no gene match: 7. Per germline, CDR1 SGHAT and CDR2 FQNNGV. The CDR3 spans 14 residues. DNA of the CDR3: TGTGCCAGCAGTTACGCAGCGGGAGTCTACGAGCAGTACTTC. Encoded protein: CASSYAAGVYEQYF.

The chain has TRBV7-2 and TRBJ1-5; D is ambiguous. The germline V gene has CDR1 SGHTA and CDR2 FQGNSA. Deletions cut 5 bases from V and 0 bases from J, with 17 bases between. The CDR3 totals 17 residues. This CDR3 is CASSPFGGGYSNQPQHF. The CDR3 nucleotides are TGTGCCAGCAGCCCATTCGGCGGAGGATATAGCAATCAGCCCCAGCATTTT.

The gene calls are TRBV27 and TRBJ1-5; D possibly corresponds to TRBD1 (5 bases). The CDR3 runs to 17 residues. V was pared by 6 bases and J by 1 base, with 19 bases between. Germline CDR1 and CDR2: MNHEY and SMNVEV (reference sequence). DNA of the CDR3: TGTGCCAGCAGGTCAGTTCGGGGGGAGGAAAGCAATCAGCCCCAGCATTTT. It encodes CASRSVRGEESNQPQHF.

V is TRBV29-1 and J is TRBJ1-2, with 11 bases that match TRBD1. With V trimmed by 6 bases and J by 5 bases, 5 bases remained unmatched. Germline CDR1 reads SQVTM; CDR2 reads ANQGSEA. The CDR3 has 13 amino acids. CDR3 residues: CSVSGTGGYGYTF. CDR3 DNA: TGCAGCGTGAGCGGGACAGGGGGGTATGGCTACACCTTC.

The V gene is TRBV7-3, the J gene TRBJ2-3; 10 nucleotides line up with TRBD2. Germline values: CDR1 SGHTA, CDR2 FQGTGA. Losses at the gene ends were 4 bases for V and 4 bases for J; bases not matched to a gene: 5. The CDR3 is 15 amino acids. The CDR3 sequence: CASSSLAGGSDTQYF. For the CDR3, the DNA is TGTGCCAGCAGCTCCTTAGCGGGGGGATCAGATACGCAGTATTTT.

A remark on this clone: One junction end does not reproduce the germline sequence, and a read error may be involved. V usage is TRBV7-9 and J usage is TRBJ2-1; 10 positions match TRBD1. The germline V gene has CDR1 SEHNR and CDR2 FQNEAQ (reference sequence). This CDR3 has 17 amino acids. CDR3 amino acids: CSSSLSSGTGVHNEQFF. CDR3 bases: TGTTCCAGCAGCTTATCGTCCGGGACAGGGGTCCACAATGAGCAGTTCTTC.

The chain couples TRBV27 to TRBJ1-1; D call uncertain. The V end was cut by 7 bases, the J end by 2 bases, with 11 bases between. CDR1 is MNHEY, CDR2 SMNVEV, per germline (reference sequence). The CDR3 length is 13 residues. The CDR3 sequence is CASKSGSNTEAFF. The CDR3 DNA reads as TGTGCCAGCAAATCGGGGAGTAACACTGAAGCTTTCTTT.

This chain joins TRBV19 and TRBJ2-1; tentative D call: TRBD2 (6 bases). Germline values: CDR1 LNHDA, CDR2 SQIVND (reference sequence). Trimming cost V 5 bases and J 1 base, with 12 bases left between them. CDR3 length equals 15 residues. The DNA of the CDR3 is TGTGCCAGTAGTCCGGGACTCATTTCCTACAATGAGCAGTTCTTC. Protein: CASSPGLISYNEQFF.

The chain uses TRBV7-2 and TRBJ1-2; D gene unclear. V dropped 0 bases and J dropped 4 bases, with 9 bases sitting between them. CDR1 and CDR2 from the germline V gene are SGHTA and FQGNSA. The CDR3 extends over 14 amino acids. CDR3 amino acids: CASSLAATVYGYTF. The DNA of the CDR3 is TGTGCCAGCAGCTTAGCGGCCACCGTCTATGGCTACACCTTC.

V gene TRBV4-3 combines with J gene TRBJ2-3; D is uncertain. V was pared by 1 base and J by 2 bases, with 16 bases between. The CDR3 contains 17 residues. Germline-derived CDR1 and CDR2 are LGHNA and YSLEER. CDR3 coding DNA: TGCGCCAGCAGCCAAGGCTTGCATCAGACTTTCACAGATACGCAGTATTTT. Translated: CASSQGLHQTFTDTQYF.